The 5 T cell receptor beta chains listed next were all sequenced from one sample in a study of blood T cell repertoires in COVID-19. Method: immunoSEQ multiplex PCR; TCRdb's copy keeps in-frame clones and lacks some. The top ten clones hold around 6.9% of a sample with 150,000 to 200,000 clones, 80% of them seen once. Sequencing was done on a sample of peripheral blood. These receptors all stem from a man in his 60s with acute or convalescent COVID-19.

This clone was counted a single time. The V call is TRBV10-3, the J call TRBJ2-7; 7 bases agree with TRBD1. Per germline, CDR1 ENHRY and CDR2 SYGVKD. V dropped 6 bases and J dropped 4; count of bases not matched to a gene: 9. This CDR3 is 14 amino acids long. The chain's CDR3 is CAIRLGRGKYEQYF. The CDR3 nucleotides read TGTGCCATCAGGTTGGGCAGGGGGAAGTACGAGCAGTACTTC.

V usage is TRBV10-3 and J usage is TRBJ1-3; 8 positions match TRBD1. The CDR3 runs 18 residues. Germline assignment: CDR1 ENHRY and CDR2 SYGVKD. V shed 6 bases, J shed 0 bases, and the junction held 13 bases outside the gene matches. The CDR3 protein is CAISRMTGAASSGNTIYF. In DNA form, the CDR3 reads TGTGCCATCAGCCGGATGACAGGGGCCGCAAGCTCTGGAAACACCATATATTTT.

This clone was seen a single time. The gene calls are TRBV30 and TRBJ1-5; TRBD1 is a possible D gene (5 bases). CDR3 length equals 17 residues. The germline V gene has CDR1 GTSNPN and CDR2 SVGIG (reference sequence). Trimming shortened V by 0 bases and J by 5 bases, and 20 bases separated the two germline ends. The CDR3 sequence: CAWSVGVIGTGDQPQHF. CDR3 sequence (DNA): TGTGCCTGGAGTGTAGGGGTCATCGGGACTGGAGATCAGCCCCAGCATTTT.

This chain joins TRBV3-1 (or the pseudogene TRBV3-2) and TRBJ1-2; 7 bases agree with TRBD1. Unmatched junction bases numbered 2, after V lost 5 bases and J lost 2 bases. Germline lookup yields CDR1 LGHDT and CDR2 YNNKEL (reference sequence). This CDR3 is built from 13 residues. The CDR3, as DNA: TGTGCCAGCAGCACGGGACAGAACTATGGCTACACCTTC. Protein product: CASSTGQNYGYTF.

This clone was recorded at least ten times. The chain recombines TRBV4-2 with TRBJ2-4, with D unresolved. This CDR3 has 14 amino acids. Germline CDR1 and CDR2: LGHNA and YNFKEQ. Trimming cost V 0 bases and J 6 bases, with 9 bases left between them. The CDR3 DNA reads as TGTGCCAGCAGCCAAGATCGAACTTCAAACATTCAGTACTTC. Translating gives CASSQDRTSNIQYF.